The rows below give T cell receptor beta chains drawn from one sample of a study of blood T cell repertoires in COVID-19. This table comes from immunoSEQ multiplex PCR, and its TCRdb copy is limited to in-frame clones, with some not included. The sample includes about 210,000 clones, roughly 79% seen only once; the top ten take approximately 9%. Input material: PBMCs or T cells enriched from blood (not recorded which). These receptors originate from a woman between 50 and 59 years old with acute COVID-19. Each CDR3 is given with its conserved first and last residue. The order of the fields is D gene, V gene, J gene, clone size, CDR3 protein, CDR3 DNA. The D gene is left open where the match is weak. Clone size is not always given. Where it is, it says once, few, many or a class for expanded clones.

NA	TRBV5-1	TRBJ2-5	NA	CANSSGVVQETQYF	TGCGCCAACAGCTCGGGGGTTGTTCAAGAGACCCAGTACTTC
NA	TRBV7-9	TRBJ2-5	NA	CASSLTDGLETQYF	TGTGCCAGCAGCCTGACCGACGGGTTGGAGACCCAGTACTTC
NA	TRBV7-3	TRBJ1-1	NA	CASSLGRNTEAFF	TGTGCCAGCAGCTTAGGTAGGAACACTGAAGCTTTCTTT
NA	TRBV7-2	TRBJ1-1	NA	CASSPTYSGTEAFF	TGTGCCAGCAGCCCCACCTACAGTGGCACTGAAGCTTTCTTT
TRBD1	TRBV7-8	TRBJ1-6	NA	CASSGRQGDRTPLHF	TGTGCCAGCAGCGGTCGACAGGGAGATAGGACACCCCTCCACTTT
NA	TRBV3-1/TRBV3-2	TRBJ2-2	few	CASSLSTGELFF	TGTGCCAGCAGCCTGAGCACCGGGGAGCTGTTTTTT
NA	TRBV19	TRBJ2-6	NA	CASTRGSSGANVLTF	TGTGCCAGTACACGGGGTAGCTCTGGGGCCAACGTCCTGACTTTC
NA	TRBV4-3	TRBJ2-3	NA	CASSPGPPGVGTDTQYF	TGCGCCAGCAGCCCGGGACCCCCGGGGGTCGGCACAGATACGCAGTATTTT
NA	TRBV2	TRBJ1-6	NA	CASMGQGSYNSPLHF	TGTGCCAGCATGGGCCAGGGCTCCTATAATTCACCCCTCCACTTT
TRBD1	TRBV5-1	TRBJ1-2	NA	CASGTGGENSYGYTF	TGCGCCAGTGGGACAGGGGGCGAGAACAGCTATGGCTACACCTTC
NA	TRBV14	TRBJ2-1	NA	CASSQDSAGGRGQFF	TGTGCCAGCAGCCAAGATTCCGCAGGAGGTCGGGGGCAGTTCTTC
TRBD1	TRBV5-1	TRBJ1-4	NA	CASSLAGTGGIRRINEKLFF	TGCGCCAGCAGCTTGGCCGGGACAGGGGGCATTCGGCGGATTAATGAAAAACTGTTTTTT
NA	TRBV19	TRBJ1-1	NA	CASSEVFGQANPKREAFF	NA
NA	TRBV9	TRBJ1-2	NA	CASSGAVGGRLYTF	TGTGCCAGCAGCGGAGCTGTGGGGGGGAGACTCTACACCTTC
TRBD2	TRBV5-1	TRBJ2-1	NA	CASSKTSASSYNEQFF	TGCGCCAGCAGCAAAACTAGCGCGAGCTCCTACAATGAGCAGTTCTTC
TRBD1	TRBV19	TRBJ1-5	NA	CASRPGQGFNQPQHF	TGTGCCAGTAGACCGGGACAGGGTTTCAATCAGCCCCAGCATTTT
TRBD1	TRBV27	TRBJ2-3	NA	CASSFFRQGYTQYF	TGTGCCAGCAGTTTTTTCCGACAGGGATATACGCAGTATTTT
TRBD1	TRBV24-1	TRBJ1-4	NA	CATSDSWDRLEKLFF	TGTGCCACCAGTGATTCTTGGGACAGACTTGAAAAACTGTTTTTT
NA	TRBV6-5	TRBJ2-7	NA	CASSYSQGLLGYEQYF	TGTGCCAGCAGTTACTCGCAGGGCCTACTTGGCTACGAGCAGTACTTC
NA	TRBV3-1/TRBV3-2	TRBJ2-7	NA	CASSQMREVHEQYF	TGTGCCAGCAGCCAAATGAGGGAGGTCCACGAGCAGTACTTC
NA	TRBV21-1	TRBJ1-1	once	CASIPKGREEEAFF	TGTGCCAGCATCCCGAAGGGCAGGGAAGAGGAAGCTTTCTTT
NA	TRBV28	TRBJ1-2	NA	CASSEGYGYTF	TGTGCCAGCAGTGAGGGATATGGCTACACCTTC
TRBD1	TRBV19	TRBJ1-2	NA	CASSITGQGVTTF	TGTGCCAGTAGTATAACCGGACAGGGGGTTACCACCTTC
TRBD1	TRBV11-3	TRBJ1-2	few	CASSFRTGDGYTF	TGTGCCAGCAGCTTCCGGACAGGGGATGGCTACACCTTC
TRBD1	TRBV6-2/TRBV6-3	TRBJ1-5	NA	CASSETGNQPQHF	TGTGCCAGCAGTGAGACAGGGAATCAGCCCCAGCATTTT
TRBD1	TRBV2	TRBJ2-5	NA	CASSEDRQGFKKETQYF	TGTGCCAGCAGTGAGGACAGGCAGGGTTTCAAAAAGGAGACCCAGTACTTC
TRBD1	TRBV29-1	TRBJ2-4	NA	CSVDKRDSLAKNIQYF	TGCAGCGTTGACAAACGGGACAGCCTAGCCAAAAACATTCAGTACTTC
NA	TRBV30	TRBJ2-2	NA	CAWSSTTTGELFF	TGTGCCTGGAGTTCCACTACCACCGGGGAGCTGTTTTTT
NA	TRBV7-2	TRBJ2-3	NA	CASSFVPGEDTQYF	TGTGCCAGCAGCTTCGTCCCGGGAGAAGATACGCAGTATTTT
NA	TRBV15	TRBJ2-2	NA	CATSTPRGTGELFF	TGTGCCACCAGTACCCCAAGGGGCACCGGGGAGCTGTTTTTT
TRBD1	TRBV7-2	TRBJ1-1	NA	CASSLGQGGRNTEAFF	TGTGCCAGCAGCTTGGGACAGGGAGGGAGGAACACTGAAGCTTTCTTT
NA	TRBV2	TRBJ2-3	few	CASSDPGVGTDTQYF	TGTGCCAGCAGTGATCCCGGGGTCGGCACAGATACGCAGTATTTT
TRBD1	TRBV19	TRBJ2-7	NA	CASSSHGTVYEQYF	TGTGCCAGTAGTTCCCACGGGACAGTATACGAGCAGTACTTC
NA	TRBV4-3	TRBJ2-4	NA	CASSQDRWSGTKNIQYF	TGCGCCAGCAGCCAAGATCGTTGGTCGGGAACTAAAAACATTCAGTACTTC
NA	TRBV4-2	TRBJ2-3	NA	CASSHEKTGEGDTQYF	TGTGCCAGCAGCCACGAAAAGACAGGGGAGGGAGATACGCAGTATTTT
TRBD2	TRBV9	TRBJ2-3	NA	CASSTGTAGGDTQYF	TGTGCCAGCAGCACCGGGACAGCGGGAGGGGATACGCAGTATTTT
NA	TRBV7-9	TRBJ2-7	NA	CASSVIGASGDEQYF	TGTGCCAGCAGCGTTATTGGGGCCTCTGGAGACGAGCAGTACTTC
TRBD2	TRBV7-6	TRBJ2-5	NA	CASSKTGLAGGGETQYF	TGTGCCAGCAGCAAAACCGGACTAGCGGGGGGGGGAGAGACCCAGTACTTC
NA	TRBV20-1	TRBJ2-7	NA	CSASRGEQYF	TGCAGTGCTTCCAGGGGTGAGCAGTACTTC
NA	TRBV30	TRBJ1-2	NA	CAWSAGSYGYTF	TGTGCCTGGAGTGCCGGGTCCTATGGCTACACCTTC
NA	TRBV4-3	TRBJ2-3	NA	CASSLETVFTDTQYF	TGCGCCAGCAGCTTGGAGACAGTCTTCACAGATACGCAGTATTTT
NA	TRBV6-1	TRBJ2-3	NA	CASSAVVTTGGDTQYF	TGTGCCAGCAGTGCGGTCGTAACCACCGGGGGAGATACGCAGTATTTT
NA	TRBV7-9	TRBJ1-1	once	CASSLGHSSEAFF	TGTGCCAGCAGCTTGGGCCACAGCTCTGAAGCTTTCTTT
NA	TRBV30	TRBJ2-7	NA	CAWSLQGNSYEQYF	TGTGCCTGGAGTCTACAGGGAAATTCCTACGAGCAGTACTTC
NA	TRBV5-1	TRBJ2-3	NA	CASSFSSMRDTQYF	TGCGCCAGCAGCTTTTCGTCAATGCGGGATACGCAGTATTTT
NA	TRBV28	TRBJ2-7	NA	CASTPGRGAYEQYF	TGTGCCAGCACCCCCGGGCGCGGGGCCTACGAGCAGTACTTC
TRBD2	TRBV7-6	TRBJ2-5	NA	CASSPQGGELLGGTQYF	TGTGCCAGCAGCCCCCAGGGAGGGGAGCTGCTGGGAGGGACCCAGTACTTC
NA	TRBV19	TRBJ1-6	once	CASSSGVSPLHF	TGTGCCAGTAGCTCAGGGGTTTCACCCCTCCACTTT
NA	TRBV19	TRBJ1-2	NA	CASDITGGAGGYTF	TGTGCCAGCGACATAACGGGGGGGGCAGGTGGCTACACCTTC
TRBD1	TRBV7-2	TRBJ2-7	NA	CASSFTGTAASYEQYF	TGTGCCAGCAGCTTCACCGGGACAGCTGCCAGTTACGAGCAGTACTTC
TRBD1	TRBV7-2	TRBJ1-2	NA	CASSRGQGANYGYTF	TGTGCCAGCAGCCGGGGACAGGGGGCTAACTATGGCTACACCTTC
TRBD2	TRBV11-2	TRBJ2-3	NA	CASSLGLAGGPLADTQYF	TGTGCCAGCAGCTTAGGGCTAGCGGGGGGGCCGTTAGCAGATACGCAGTATTTT
NA	TRBV7-2	TRBJ2-4	NA	CASSPRSLRLTKNIQYF	TGTGCCAGCAGTCCCCGTTCATTGCGGTTGACCAAAAACATTCAGTACTTC
TRBD1	TRBV7-9	TRBJ2-1	NA	CASSLAGAGTGSLWFF	TGTGCCAGCAGCTTAGCAGGAGCCGGGACAGGTAGTTTATGGTTCTTC
TRBD2	TRBV3-1/TRBV3-2	TRBJ2-3	NA	CASSQAFGGGTDTQYF	TGTGCCAGCAGCCAAGCATTCGGCGGGGGGACAGATACGCAGTATTTT
NA	TRBV3-1/TRBV3-2	TRBJ1-6	NA	CASSQRWDGGNSPLHF	TGTGCCAGCAGCCAAAGATGGGACGGAGGGAATTCACCCCTCCACTTT
TRBD1	TRBV11-2	TRBJ2-6	NA	CASSSDRAGANVLTF	TGTGCCAGCAGCTCCGACAGGGCTGGGGCCAACGTCCTGACTTTC
TRBD1	TRBV7-8	TRBJ2-7	NA	CASSLASVVGQGHEQYF	TGTGCCAGCAGCTTAGCCAGCGTAGTAGGACAGGGGCACGAGCAGTACTTC
NA	TRBV28	TRBJ1-4	NA	CASSASGATNEKLFF	TGTGCCAGCAGTGCCTCAGGGGCAACTAATGAAAAACTGTTTTTT